Presented here are 32 T cell receptor beta chains from one specimen sequenced in a study of Graves' ophthalmopathy and Graves' hyperthyroidism. RNA transcripts provided the template for amplifying TCR beta CDR3 regions. HTBI-primed first-round RT-PCR preceded second-round multiplex PCR. TCRdb reanalysed the multiplex PCR reads using MiXCR and keeps one entry per CDR3 protein. The sample yields hundreds of thousands of distinct CDR3 sequences, 40% seen once. Sequencing input: peripheral blood. These TCRs come from an adult man with Graves' ophthalmopathy.

Only a few counts were recorded for this clonotype. The rearrangement links TRBV6-6 to TRBJ2-5; D not resolved. CDR3 length: 14 amino acids. V was cut by 0 bases and J by 3 bases, with 8 bases left in between. Germline-derived CDR1 and CDR2 are MNHNY and SVGAGI (reference sequence). CDR3 nucleotide sequence: TGTGCCAGCAGTTACTCAACGGTTAAAGAGACCCAGTACTTC. It translates to CASSYSTVKETQYF.

For this clonotype: Its ends do not fully match the called genes, so a read error is possible. CDR3 amino acids: CASSEVMNTEAFF. CDR3 in DNA: TGTGCCAGCAGTGAAGTTATGAACACTGAAGCTTTCTTT. The chain couples TRBV10-2 to TRBJ1-1; D gene ambiguous. The V gene's germline CDR1 is WSHSY and CDR2 SAAADI. The CDR3 covers 13 residues.

This clonotype was picked up many times. The chain joins TRBV29-1 to TRBJ2-7, with TRBD1 identical over 8 bases. The CDR3 extends over 15 amino acids. Looked up from germline, CDR1 is SQVTM and CDR2 is ANQGSEA. Germline trimming cut 4 bases from V and 3 bases from J; bases unmatched to any gene: 11. The DNA of the CDR3 is TGCAGCGTTGGGGGTGGCCAGGGGGCCGACTACGAGCAGTACTTC. This gives the protein CSVGGGQGADYEQYF.

V gene TRBV29-1 combines with J gene TRBJ1-4, with D maybe TRBD1 (6 bases). This CDR3 is built from 12 residues. Germline CDR1 and CDR2: SQVTM and ANQGSEA. V lost 1 base, J lost 10 bases, and 10 bases lay in between. The CDR3 nucleotides are TGCAGCGTTGAAGGACAGGTTGGAAAACTGTTTTTT. Amino acids: CSVEGQVGKLFF.

As concerns this clonotype: Its ends do not fully match the called genes, so a read error is possible. The chain has TRBV10-3 and TRBJ2-2; 7 nucleotides match TRBD1. The CDR3 is made up of 15 amino acids. The germline V gene encodes CDR1 ENHRY and CDR2 SYGVKD. The CDR3 DNA sequence: TGTGCCAGCAGCCGAGGACAGGAAGGGACCGGGGAGCTGTATTTT. Protein product: CASSRGQEGTGELYF.

The chain joins TRBV29-1 to TRBJ1-6; no clear D. Germline V lookup: CDR1 SQVTM, CDR2 ANQGSEA. V was shortened by 8 bases and J by 7 bases, with 12 bases between the two germline ends. The CDR3 spans 12 residues. CDR3 amino acids: CSRQTENSPLHF. The CDR3 DNA reads TGCAGCAGGCAAACTGAGAATTCACCCCTCCACTTT. Using reference TRBV29-1 and TRBJ1-6 for the parts outside the CDR3, the full variable domain is SAVISQKPSRDICQRGTSLTIQCQVDSQVTMMFWYRQQPGQSLTLIATANQGSEATYESGFVIDKFPISRPNLTFSTLTVSNMSPEDSSIYLCSRQTENSPLHFGNGTRLTVT.

This chain connects TRBV7-2 to TRBJ2-6; possibly TRBD1 for D (5 bases). Germline V gene sequence: CDR1 SGHTA, CDR2 FQGNSA. V was clipped by 8 bases and J by 0 bases, with 11 bases between them. The CDR3 contains 15 residues. DNA of the CDR3: TGTGCCAGCGCCCTTACAGGCTCTGGGGCCAACGTCCTGACTTTC. Amino acid sequence: CASALTGSGANVLTF.

This clonotype was observed a handful of times. The chain combines TRBV6-1 with TRBJ1-6; 7 bases fit TRBD1. This CDR3 is 15 amino acids long. With 4 bases clipped from V and 10 bases from J, the junction kept 10 bases outside the gene matches. The germline CDR1 and CDR2 sequences are MNHNS and SASEGT. This CDR3 reads CASSVEDREGSPLHF. The CDR3, as DNA: TGTGCCAGCAGTGTAGAAGACAGGGAGGGATCACCCCTCCACTTT.

This clonotype was observed at least ten times. The rearrangement uses TRBV7-9 and TRBJ2-7; D assignment may be TRBD1 or TRBD2 (5 bases each). Trimming pared 5 bases from V and 3 bases from J, leaving 17 bases between. Per germline, CDR1 SEHNR and CDR2 FQNEAQ (reference sequence). The CDR3 is 15 amino acids. The CDR3 region is CASSPRGPVDYEQYF. Here the CDR3 DNA reads TGTGCCAGCAGCCCGAGGGGCCCGGTGGACTACGAGCAGTACTTC.

There are many counts of this clonotype. This chain joins TRBV29-1 and TRBJ1-2, with D hard to call. Germline assignment: CDR1 SQVTM and CDR2 ANQGSEA. V lost 3 bases and J lost 7, with 6 bases in between. The CDR3 totals 10 residues. The CDR3, as DNA: TGCAGCGTTGAGCTCGGTGGCTACACCTTC. This sequence encodes CSVELGGYTF.

This clonotype has a handful of counts. The genes are TRBV10-3 and TRBJ2-1; 8 positions match TRBD2. Germline loops: CDR1 ENHRY, CDR2 SYGVKD. The CDR3 runs to 16 residues. J gave up 4 bases and V 7 bases, and 12 bases lay outside the gene matches. This CDR3 reads CAIIPIAGLPYNEQFF. The CDR3 DNA sequence: TGTGCCATCATTCCGATAGCGGGACTACCTTACAATGAGCAGTTCTTC.

The J gene is TRBJ1-5, the V gene TRBV20-1, with D possibly TRBD1 on 5 matching bases. Germline CDR1 reads DFQATT; CDR2 reads SNEGSKA (reference sequence). The CDR3 has 15 residues. V was trimmed by 5 bases and J by 3 bases, leaving 17 bases between them. The CDR3 reads CSARGKNLHNQPQHF. In nucleotides, the CDR3 is TGCAGTGCTCGGGGGAAGAACCTACACAATCAGCCCCAGCATTTT.

This clonotype was recorded at least ten times. This chain uses TRBV29-1 with TRBJ2-7; D unresolved. This CDR3 comprises 11 residues. Trimming stripped 7 bases from V and 7 bases from J, with 14 bases between. Germline loops: CDR1 SQVTM, CDR2 ANQGSEA. The CDR3 nucleotides are TGCAGCGCGCGCACGCCTCGGGAGCAGTACTTC. It is translated as CSARTPREQYF.

This clonotype was observed a few times. At one end, the junction sequence differs from germline, possibly due to a read error. The chain's CDR3 is CASSYSNGVNYGYTF. CDR3 in DNA: TGTGCCAGCAGTTACTCGAACGGGGTCAACTATGGCTACACCTTC. This chain links TRBV10-3 with TRBJ1-2; D is uncertain. Germline-derived CDR1 and CDR2 are ENHRY and SYGVKD. This CDR3 region has 15 residues.

Notes on this clonotype: At one boundary the junction diverges from the germline segment, which might be a read error. The J gene is TRBJ2-1, the V gene TRBV10-1; 7 nucleotides line up with TRBD1. The CDR3 covers 13 residues. CDR1 is WNHNN and CDR2 is SYGVQD in the germline V gene (reference sequence). CDR3 coding DNA: TGTGCCAGTGCCGGGACAGACTACAATGAGCAGTTCTTC. Encoded protein: CASAGTDYNEQFF.

This sequence joins TRBV25-1 and TRBJ1-1; TRBD1 is a possible D gene (5 bases). Germline-derived CDR1 and CDR2 are MGHDK and SYGVNS. V lost 6 bases and J 11 bases, leaving 25 bases between the germline ends. The CDR3 has 15 residues. The CDR3 DNA reads as TGTGCCAGCAGCCGGGGGGGGGGACGGTCGTCTTGGGCTTTCTTT. It is translated as CASSRGGGRSSWAFF.

This sequence joins TRBV20-1 and TRBJ1-5, with 7 bases aligning to TRBD1. Germline V gives CDR1 DFQATT, CDR2 SNEGSKA (reference sequence). Trimming took 6 bases from V and 6 from J; bases not matched to a gene: 11. The CDR3 length is 14 residues. This CDR3 reads CSASELQGGQPQHF. The CDR3, as DNA: TGCAGTGCCTCGGAACTTCAGGGGGGTCAGCCCCAGCATTTT.

The rearrangement uses TRBV12-3 or TRBV12-4 and TRBJ1-1; weak D call: TRBD1 (5 bases). Deletions cut 4 bases from V and 4 bases from J, with 10 bases between. The CDR3 totals 13 residues. CDR3 sequence: CASSWGDPTEAFF. As DNA, the CDR3 is TGTGCCAGCAGTTGGGGGGACCCCACTGAAGCTTTCTTT.

This clonotype has at least ten counts. The chain links TRBV10-3 to TRBJ2-6; no definite D call. The CDR3 sequence is 15 residues long. The V end lost 3 bases, the J end lost 0 bases, and 6 bases lay between the germline ends. Germline loops: CDR1 ENHRY, CDR2 SYGVKD. CDR3 sequence: CAISDSYSGANVLTF. The CDR3 nucleotides read TGTGCCATCAGTGACTCGTACTCTGGGGCCAACGTCCTGACTTTC.

V is TRBV7-8 and J is TRBJ1-2; D is uncertain. CDR1 is SGHVS, CDR2 FQNEAQ, per germline. V lost 8 bases to trimming and J lost 4 bases, with 17 bases between them. The CDR3 runs 14 residues. For the CDR3, the DNA is TGTGCCAGCCTTGAAATTGCCGGGCTCTATGGCTACACCTTC. It codes for CASLEIAGLYGYTF.

The CDR3 protein is CASSLDFRGPQHF. CDR3 bases: TGTGCCAGCAGCTTAGATTTCCGTGGGCCCCAGCATTTT. V gene TRBV7-2 combines with J gene TRBJ1-5; no clear D. This CDR3 has 13 residues. The V and J ends lost 1 base and 9 bases respectively, with 10 bases between them. Germline CDR1 SGHTA, CDR2 FQGNSA.

In this sample, this clonotype turned up a few times. The chain combines TRBV4-1 with TRBJ1-2; D remains ambiguous. V was clipped by 3 bases and J by 4 bases, with 15 bases between them. The CDR3 consists of 15 residues. Germline CDR1 reads MGHRA; CDR2 reads YSYEKL. The CDR3 is CASSQSIPVSYGYTF. As DNA, the CDR3 is TGCGCCAGCAGCCAGTCCATCCCGGTTAGCTATGGCTACACCTTC.

This clonotype was seen only a few times. As DNA, the CDR3 is TGCAGTGCTCCCCGAGGAGGGGGCGGAATGAACACTGAAGCTTTCTTT. Protein: CSAPRGGGGMNTEAFF. The chain combines TRBV20-1 with TRBJ1-1, with TRBD1 identical over 7 bases. The CDR3 extends over 16 amino acids. The V gene's germline CDR1 is DFQATT and CDR2 SNEGSKA (reference sequence). The V gene end was trimmed by 5 bases and the J gene end by 0 bases; junction bases not matched to a gene: 12.

The rearrangement links TRBV19 to TRBJ1-1, with TRBD1 matching over 12 bases. CDR3 length: 15 amino acids. The V and J ends lost 9 bases and 3 bases, in that order; junction bases with no gene match: 8. The germline CDR1 and CDR2 sequences are LNHDA and SQIVND (reference sequence). CDR3 residues: CASKGQGAGDTEAFF. The CDR3 DNA is TGTGCCAGCAAGGGACAGGGGGCCGGGGACACTGAAGCTTTCTTT.

This chain joins TRBV2 and TRBJ1-2; D is perhaps TRBD1 (6 bases). Germline V CDR1 and CDR2: SNHLY, FYNNEI. V was trimmed by 6 bases and J by 8 bases, leaving 19 bases between them. This CDR3 contains 14 residues. CDR3: CASRKQTGPGGYTF. CDR3 bases: TGTGCCAGCAGAAAACAGACAGGTCCCGGAGGCTACACCTTC. Combining the CDR3 with reference TRBV2 and TRBJ1-2 gives the whole variable domain EPEVTQTPSHQVTQMGQEVILRCVPISNHLYFYWYRQILGQKVEFLVSFYNNEISEKSEIFDDQFSVERPDGSNFTLKIRSTKLEDSAMYFCASRKQTGPGGYTFGSGTRLTVV.

This clonotype was observed many times. The rearrangement links TRBV7-9 to TRBJ1-6; a weak D match, TRBD1 (5 bases). CDR1 is SEHNR, CDR2 FQNEAQ, per germline (reference sequence). V dropped 0 bases and J dropped 11 bases, with 14 bases sitting between them. This CDR3 spans 15 amino acids. DNA of the CDR3: TGTGCCAGCAGCTTAGCGCTAGGGGTGGCGACACCCCTCCACTTT. It yields the protein CASSLALGVATPLHF.

This clonotype was seen more than once but under ten times. The CDR3 region has the DNA TGCGCCAGCAGCCAAGAGCCCGGGGCTAGCGGACAAGAGACCCAGTACTTC. This sequence encodes CASSQEPGASGQETQYF. This chain connects TRBV4-3 to TRBJ2-5, with 7 bases that match TRBD2. The junction had 9 bases not matched to a gene; V was cut back by 0 bases and J by 2 bases. This CDR3 has 17 residues. The germline V gene encodes CDR1 LGHNA and CDR2 YSLEER.

This clonotype appeared a single time. The V call is TRBV2, the J call TRBJ2-5, with D maybe TRBD2 (5 bases). Trimming removed 6 bases from V and 7 bases from J, with 9 bases in between. Germline CDR1 reads SNHLY; CDR2 reads FYNNEI. This CDR3 is 11 amino acids long. CDR3 nucleotides: TGTGCCAGCAGCAGTGAGGGGACCCAGTACTTC. Translating it yields CASSSEGTQYF.

This clonotype was seen a single time. The chain uses TRBV24-1 and TRBJ2-3; no clear D gene. Germline assignment: CDR1 KGHDR and CDR2 SFDVKD. The CDR3 sequence is 16 residues long. The V end lost 0 bases, the J end lost 1 base, and 10 bases lay between the germline ends. The CDR3 spells CATSDLRALGTDTQYF. The CDR3 DNA is TGTGCCACCAGTGATTTGAGGGCGTTGGGCACAGATACGCAGTATTTT.

This clonotype was observed many times. This rearrangement joins TRBV7-8 to TRBJ1-5, with 8 bases matching TRBD1. V trimming: 5 bases; J trimming: 6 bases; junction bases outside the gene matches: 9. This CDR3 is built from 15 residues. CDR1 and CDR2 from the germline V gene are SGHVS and FQNEAQ. CDR3 DNA: TGTGCCAGCAGCGAGAGACAGGGGTGGGGTCAGCCCCAGCATTTT. Its translation is CASSERQGWGQPQHF. Full variable domain (outside the CDR3, taken from reference TRBV7-8 and TRBJ1-5): GAGVSQSPRYKVAKRGQDVALRCDPISGHVSLFWYQQALGQGPEFLTYFQNEAQLDKSGLPSDRFFAERPEGSVSTLKIQRTQQEDSAVYLCASSERQGWGQPQHFGDGTRLSIL.

This clonotype was detected ten times or more. This sequence joins TRBV10-3 and TRBJ2-7, with D perhaps given as TRBD1 or TRBD2 (5 bases each). The CDR3 runs to 15 residues. CDR1 and CDR2 from the germline V gene are ENHRY and SYGVKD. V lost 3 bases and J 3 bases, leaving 15 bases between the germline ends. CDR3 sequence reads: CAISDRAGRGYEQYF. Written as DNA, the CDR3 is TGTGCCATCAGTGACAGGGCAGGGAGAGGCTACGAGCAGTACTTC.

The V gene is TRBV5-6, the J gene TRBJ1-3; D ambiguous. The germline V gene has CDR1 SGHDT and CDR2 YYEEEE. The CDR3 runs to 15 residues. V was clipped by 3 bases and J by 4 bases, with 14 bases between them. The CDR3 region has the DNA TGTGCCAGCAGCTCTTACGACATTGTGGGAAACACCATATATTTT. The encoded protein is CASSSYDIVGNTIYF. Full variable domain (outside the CDR3, taken from reference TRBV5-6 and TRBJ1-3): DAGVTQSPTHLIKTRGQQVTLRCSPKSGHDTVSWYQQALGQGPQFIFQYYEEEERQRGNFPDRFSGHQFPNYSSELNVNALLLGDSALYLCASSSYDIVGNTIYFGEGSWLTVV.